What follows are 27 T cell receptor beta chains derived from one specimen sequenced in a study of vaccination and CD4 T cells after COVID-19. Antigens of these TCRs are unknown. Treatment noted: approximately 10-day PBMC culture with coronavirus spike peptide pools or control peptides (ViraFEST assay). Cultured CD4+ T cell DNA was sequenced using the Oncomine TCR Beta short-read assay. TCRdb processed the PCR reads anew with MiXCR; each CDR3 protein has one entry. The table includes more than 9,000 distinct CDR3 sequences, about a third detected once. What was sequenced was CD4+ T cells from blood, cultured in vitro. The receptors here all came from a human donor who had recovered from COVID-19.

The gene calls are TRBV7-6 and TRBJ1-3; no firm D call. Trimming took 5 bases from V and 2 from J, leaving 13 bases between them. In germline, CDR1 is SGHVS, CDR2 FNYEAQ. The CDR3 contains 15 residues. CDR3 DNA sequence: TGTGCCAGCAGCCGCTCCGTCGGGGCTGGAAACACCATATATTTT. Residues: CASSRSVGAGNTIYF.

The rearrangement joins TRBV19 to TRBJ1-5; TRBD1 is a possible D gene (5 bases). From germline, CDR1 is LNHDA and CDR2 SQIVND (reference sequence). The CDR3 is 16 residues long. V was cut by 5 bases and J by 4 bases, with 18 bases left in between. This CDR3 reads CASSVPGPGRNQPQHF. The CDR3 region has the DNA TGTGCCAGTAGTGTACCGGGGCCGGGAAGGAATCAGCCCCAGCATTTT.

This clonotype was picked up a small number of times. The chain couples TRBV7-2 to TRBJ2-1, with TRBD2 identical over 11 bases. This CDR3 is built from 15 residues. The germline gives CDR1 SGHTA, CDR2 FQGNSA. V shed 2 bases and J 6 bases; nucleotides not matched to a gene: 3. The CDR3 sequence: CASSLFTSGGNEQFF. The CDR3 nucleotides read TGTGCCAGCAGCTTATTCACTAGCGGGGGCAATGAGCAGTTCTTC. The whole variable domain, filled in from reference TRBV7-2 and TRBJ2-1, reads GAGVSQSPSNKVTEKGKDVELRCDPISGHTALYWYRQSLGQGLEFLIYFQGNSAPDKSGLPSDRFSAERTGGSVSTLTIQRTQQEDSAVYLCASSLFTSGGNEQFFGPGTRLTVL.

This clonotype was recorded a few times. CDR3 coding DNA: TGTGCCAGCAGTTACGGTCAGATGAACACTGAAGCTTTCTTT. Translated: CASSYGQMNTEAFF. This rearrangement joins TRBV6-5 to TRBJ1-1; D gene uncertain. V shed 2 bases and J shed 0 bases, with 7 bases lying between them. This CDR3 has 14 amino acids. The V gene's germline CDR1 is MNHEY and CDR2 SVGAGI.

This clonotype has a handful of counts. The chain couples TRBV18 to TRBJ1-2; weak D call: TRBD1 (5 bases). The CDR3 is 12 residues long. The germline V gene has CDR1 KGHSH and CDR2 LQKENI. The V end was cut by 3 bases, the J end by 4 bases, with 6 bases between. The CDR3 reads CASSPDSYGYTF. CDR3 coding DNA: TGTGCCAGCTCACCCGACAGCTATGGCTACACCTTC.

V usage is TRBV25-1 and J usage is TRBJ1-1; TRBD1 aligns across 11 bases. Germline values: CDR1 MGHDK, CDR2 SYGVNS. There are 14 residues in the CDR3. V shed 7 bases and J 5 bases; nucleotides not matched to a gene: 6. The CDR3 loop is CASKGTGGGTEAFF. Here the CDR3 DNA reads TGTGCCAGCAAAGGGACAGGGGGTGGTACTGAAGCTTTCTTT.

The DNA of the CDR3 is TGCGCCAGCAGCCAAGGGACAGGGGGAGGTCGGTGGGCCACTGAAGCTTTCTTT. Translation: CASSQGTGGGRWATEAFF. The chain links TRBV5-1 to TRBJ1-1; 11 nucleotides align to TRBD1. In germline, CDR1 is SGHRS, CDR2 YFSETQ. The CDR3 extends over 18 amino acids. V lost 4 bases and J lost 4; bases outside the gene matches: 15. Together with reference TRBV5-1 and TRBJ1-1, the CDR3 gives the full variable domain: KAGVTQTPRYLIKTRGQQVTLSCSPISGHRSVSWYQQTPGQGLQFLFEYFSETQRNKGNFPGRFSGRQFSNSRSEMNVSTLELGDSALYLCASSQGTGGGRWATEAFFGQGTRLTVV.

The CDR3 loop is CAWAGGSEQYF. The CDR3, as DNA: TGTGCCTGGGCAGGGGGCTCCGAGCAGTACTTC. The rearrangement joins TRBV30 to TRBJ2-7, with 8 bases identical to TRBD1. Germline values: CDR1 GTSNPN, CDR2 SVGIG (reference sequence). Trimming removed 5 bases from V and 6 bases from J; junction bases left unmatched: 3. CDR3 size: 11 residues.

The chain has TRBV7-3 and TRBJ2-4, with unresolved D. Trimming removed 2 bases from V and 5 bases from J, with 7 bases in between. The V gene's germline CDR1 is SGHTA and CDR2 FQGTGA. This CDR3 has 13 residues. Here the CDR3 DNA reads TGTGCCAGCAGCTTAGGTCCTGAAAACATTCAGTACTTC. Translating it yields CASSLGPENIQYF.

This clonotype rates as medium-sized. The chain joins TRBV20-1 to TRBJ1-1, with TRBD1 matching over 7 bases. The CDR3 is 11 residues long. With V trimmed by 5 bases and J by 7 bases, 4 bases remained unmatched. Looked up from germline, CDR1 is DFQATT and CDR2 is SNEGSKA (reference sequence). This CDR3 is CSAAGQHEAFF. CDR3 sequence (DNA): TGCAGTGCTGCGGGACAGCATGAAGCTTTCTTT.

The count of this clonotype is one. V gene TRBV5-1 combines with J gene TRBJ1-5; 8 bases align to TRBD1. The ends lost 0 bases at V and 4 bases at J; junction bases unmatched: 6. CDR3 size: 16 residues. Germline values: CDR1 SGHRS, CDR2 YFSETQ. The CDR3 DNA sequence: TGCGCCAGCAGCTTGGGCGACAGGGGTGGAAATCAGCCCCAGCATTTT. Translated: CASSLGDRGGNQPQHF.

In its sample, this clonotype is medium-sized. V and J are TRBV15 and TRBJ1-6, with D hard to call. This CDR3 is built from 14 residues. V was shortened by 2 bases and J by 7 bases, with 9 bases between the two germline ends. Germline V CDR1 and CDR2: LNHNV, YYDKDF (reference sequence). CDR3 in DNA: TGTGCCACCAGCAGACTCATCCTAAATTCACCCCTCCACTTT. Translated, it gives CATSRLILNSPLHF. Using reference TRBV15 and TRBJ1-6 for the parts outside the CDR3, the full variable domain is DAMVIQNPRYQVTQFGKPVTLSCSQTLNHNVMYWYQQKSSQAPKLLFHYYDKDFNNEADTPDNFQSRRPNTSFCFLDIRSPGLGDTAMYLCATSRLILNSPLHFGNGTRLTVT.

The chain uses TRBV6-2 or TRBV6-3 and TRBJ2-5; 7 nucleotides agree with TRBD1. Per the germline V gene, CDR1 is MNHEY and CDR2 is SVGEGT. CDR3 size: 15 residues. V was pared by 2 bases and J by 2 bases, with 5 bases of the junction left unmatched. The CDR3 DNA is TGTGCCAGCAGTTACGGCGACAGGGATCAAGAGACCCAGTACTTC. It translates to CASSYGDRDQETQYF.

This clonotype was picked up one time. CDR3 sequence reads: CASSFYRGGNTEAFF. The CDR3 nucleotides read TGTGCCAGCAGCTTTTATCGAGGAGGAAACACTGAAGCTTTCTTT. The V and J genes are TRBV7-8 and TRBJ1-1; D is unresolved. The CDR3 is made up of 15 amino acids. V lost 3 bases to trimming and J lost 2 bases, with 13 bases between them. Germline values: CDR1 SGHVS, CDR2 FQNEAQ.

The rearrangement uses TRBV3-1 and TRBJ2-5; 7 bases are shared with TRBD2. This CDR3 region has 13 residues. Germline trimming cut 6 bases from V and 5 bases from J; bases unmatched to any gene: 6. CDR1 is LGHDT, CDR2 YNNKEL, per germline (reference sequence). The DNA for the CDR3 is TGTGCCAGCAGTCCTCGGGGGGATGAGACCCAGTACTTC. As protein: CASSPRGDETQYF.

J is TRBJ2-3 and V is TRBV7-6; no clear D. The germline V gene encodes CDR1 SGHVS and CDR2 FNYEAQ. Trimming stripped 6 bases from V and 0 bases from J, with 10 bases between. The CDR3 runs 14 residues. DNA of the CDR3: TGTGCCAGCAGTTCCGGCCCTAGCACAGATACGCAGTATTTT. Translated: CASSSGPSTDTQYF.

The chain has TRBV10-3 and TRBJ2-7, with D tentatively TRBD2 (7 bases). CDR1 ENHRY and CDR2 SYGVKD come from the germline V gene. The CDR3 is 15 residues long. The V end was cut by 5 bases, the J end by 5 bases, with 19 bases between. The CDR3 sequence is CAISRFRGASNEQYF. CDR3 coding DNA: TGTGCCATCAGTAGGTTTCGGGGGGCGAGCAACGAGCAGTACTTC.

In this sample, this clonotype turned up once. The chain couples TRBV7-9 to TRBJ2-1; D may be TRBD1 or TRBD2 (6 bases each). The CDR3 totals 14 residues. V was pared by 4 bases and J by 5 bases, with 12 bases between. From germline, CDR1 is SEHNR and CDR2 FQNEAQ (reference sequence). The CDR3 coding sequence is TGTGCCAGCAGCTACCCGGGGGCTCACAATGAGCAGTTCTTC. Amino acids: CASSYPGAHNEQFF.

The rearrangement links TRBV7-2 to TRBJ1-1; the D gene is possibly TRBD1 (6 bases). Per the germline V gene, CDR1 is SGHTA and CDR2 is FQGNSA. There are 14 residues in the CDR3. V lost 4 bases, J lost 3 bases, and 12 bases lay in between. CDR3 residues: CASSSPDSYTEAFF. CDR3 bases: TGTGCCAGCAGCTCTCCGGACAGCTACACTGAAGCTTTCTTT. Full variable domain (missing parts from reference TRBV7-2 and TRBJ1-1): GAGVSQSPSNKVTEKGKDVELRCDPISGHTALYWYRQSLGQGLEFLIYFQGNSAPDKSGLPSDRFSAERTGGSVSTLTIQRTQQEDSAVYLCASSSPDSYTEAFFGQGTRLTVV.

This clonotype appeared a few times. The gene calls are TRBV4-3 and TRBJ1-5; 8 bases align to TRBD1. The V and J ends lost 3 bases and 6 bases, in that order; junction bases with no gene match: 7. The germline CDR1 and CDR2 sequences are LGHNA and YSLEER. The CDR3 runs 15 residues. CDR3 in amino acids: CASSHGQGGSQPQHF. In nucleotides, the CDR3 is TGCGCCAGCAGCCACGGACAGGGAGGTTCTCAGCCCCAGCATTTT.

The genes are TRBV11-3 and TRBJ2-7, with a tentative D call TRBD1 (6 bases). Germline V gene sequence: CDR1 SGHNT, CDR2 YENEEA. There are 14 residues in the CDR3. Trimming cost V 5 bases and J 5 bases, with 16 bases left between them. The CDR3: CASSIGGYRDEQYF. CDR3 nucleotides: TGTGCCAGCAGCATAGGGGGTTACCGTGACGAGCAGTACTTC.

This chain joins TRBV2 and TRBJ2-7; 12 nucleotides align to TRBD2. There are 15 residues in the CDR3. Germline loops: CDR1 SNHLY, CDR2 FYNNEI. Losses at the gene ends were 5 bases for V and 5 bases for J; bases not matched to a gene: 7. CDR3: CASSLLAGGFHEQYF. The CDR3 region has the DNA TGTGCCAGCAGTTTGCTAGCGGGAGGGTTCCACGAGCAGTACTTC.

This clonotype qualifies as medium-sized. CDR3 sequence reads: CASSLERTEAFF. The CDR3 region has the DNA TGTGCCAGCAGCTTAGAACGCACTGAAGCTTTCTTT. The chain employs TRBV7-8 and TRBJ1-1; D gene unclear. The length of the CDR3 is 12 residues. V shed 1 base and J shed 4 bases, with 4 bases lying between them. Germline assignment: CDR1 SGHVS and CDR2 FQNEAQ.

Written as DNA, the CDR3 is TGTGCCAGCAGCTCAACTACCCGCACAGATACGCAGTATTTT. It translates to CASSSTTRTDTQYF. The chain couples TRBV4-2 to TRBJ2-3; D gene uncertain. Germline V CDR1 and CDR2: LGHNA, YNFKEQ. Trimming took 5 bases from V and 1 from J, leaving 10 bases between them. There are 14 residues in the CDR3.

The chain couples TRBV7-3 to TRBJ2-3, with 8 bases that match TRBD1. Trimming at V came to 5 bases and at J to 1 base, leaving 8 bases not matched to a gene. The CDR3 extends over 16 amino acids. The V gene's germline CDR1 is SGHTA and CDR2 FQGTGA. The CDR3 protein is CASSEGTGFGTDTQYF. CDR3 DNA: TGTGCCAGCAGCGAAGGGACAGGATTTGGCACAGATACGCAGTATTTT.

The sample holds a few counts of this clonotype. The DNA of the CDR3 is TGTGCCTGCAGGGCTGGAGGGGCCGCGGCCCTCCACTTT. Its translation is CACRAGGAAALHF. The rearrangement uses TRBV30 and TRBJ1-6; D perhaps matches TRBD1 (5 bases). V lost 6 bases and J lost 14, with 20 bases in between. CDR1 GTSNPN and CDR2 SVGIG come from the germline V gene (reference sequence). The CDR3 spans 13 residues.

Relative to its sample, this clonotype is medium-sized. CDR3 amino acids: CASSWFAGGYNEQFF. The CDR3 DNA sequence: TGTGCCAGCAGTTGGTTTGCGGGGGGCTACAATGAGCAGTTCTTC. The V gene is TRBV7-3, the J gene TRBJ2-1; 8 bases agree with TRBD2. Germline V gene sequence: CDR1 SGHTA, CDR2 FQGTGA. The junction had 7 bases not matched to a gene; V was cut back by 6 bases and J by 3 bases. The CDR3 spans 15 residues.